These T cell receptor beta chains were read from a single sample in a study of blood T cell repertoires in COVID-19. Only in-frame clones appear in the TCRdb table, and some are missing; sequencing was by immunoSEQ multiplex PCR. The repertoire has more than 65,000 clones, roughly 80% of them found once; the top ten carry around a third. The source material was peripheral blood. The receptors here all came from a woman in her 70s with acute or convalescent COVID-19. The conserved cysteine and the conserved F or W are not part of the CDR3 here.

ASSLDREVVAF	TRBJ1-1	TRBV19
AGGDGGETQY	TRBJ2-5	TRBV30
ASSQPGQGTYEQY	TRBJ2-7	TRBV4-1
ASSFQGALVPDTQY	TRBJ2-3	TRBV7-8
ASSITAGDRGSNQPQH	TRBJ1-5	TRBV19
ATSRLAISNEQF	TRBJ2-1	TRBV15
SARQGTDTQY	TRBJ2-3	TRBV29-1
ASSVGTSGHTDTQY	TRBJ2-3	TRBV9
ASRRRGGNEKLF	TRBJ1-4	TRBV6-5
AISESRQGEDQPQH	TRBJ1-5	TRBV10-3
ASSYSREGDGNIQY	TRBJ2-4	TRBV6-2/TRBV6-3
ASSFGGPGLNTGELF	TRBJ2-2	TRBV5-1
ASSFGGGNEQF	TRBJ2-1	TRBV12-3/TRBV12-4
ASSLERYSNQPQH	TRBJ1-5	TRBV5-6
ASSVGPRTSGETQY	TRBJ2-5	TRBV9
ASRTGTGSYEQY	TRBJ2-7	TRBV5-1
ASSLEQGSEKLF	TRBJ1-4	TRBV5-1
ASSSPGTGSIEGEKLF	TRBJ1-4	TRBV5-1
ASSPGQTSGANVLT	TRBJ2-6	TRBV18
ASKAGTGGGRDYGYT	TRBJ1-2	TRBV28
ASSVSSGATDTQY	TRBJ2-3	TRBV7-3
SVAEQETQY	TRBJ2-5	TRBV29-1
ASSFSSSVYNEQF	TRBJ2-1	TRBV7-9
ASSGSGTSPLEQY	TRBJ2-7	TRBV19
ASSIDSGQEPQH	TRBJ1-5	TRBV19
ASSWGERENNEQF	TRBJ2-1	TRBV5-4
ASSELLGVQETQY	TRBJ2-5	TRBV6-1
ASSFSDTGELF	TRBJ2-2	TRBV12-3/TRBV12-4
ASSTGAPEQY	TRBJ2-7	TRBV18
ASSFTGSGETQY	TRBJ2-5	TRBV5-1
ASSDRGYYEQY	TRBJ2-7	TRBV27
ASSPQSLNNYGYT	TRBJ1-2	TRBV18
ASSGTSGRITKPYEQY	TRBJ2-7	TRBV2
ASSRRQPNEKLF	TRBJ1-4	TRBV7-8
ASSSPGTAEKLF	TRBJ1-4	TRBV7-6
ASSPPTSGSLNTGELF	TRBJ2-2	TRBV5-1
ASSYGQGPYEQY	TRBJ2-7	TRBV7-2
ASSPPNGRATDTQY	TRBJ2-3	TRBV18
AWRRGGNNEQF	TRBJ2-1	TRBV30
ASSRDRGNYGYT	TRBJ1-2	TRBV3-1/TRBV3-2
SVGLAGVDIQY	TRBJ2-4	TRBV29-1
ASRPRESNEQF	TRBJ2-1	TRBV5-1
ASSLELAGRGNEQF	TRBJ2-1	TRBV5-1
ASSRYWSGTNEKLF	TRBJ1-4	TRBV18
ASSTERSSYEQY	TRBJ2-7	TRBV5-4
ASTGQISGANVLT	TRBJ2-6	TRBV7-9
ASSPVTSGGTYEQY	TRBJ2-7	TRBV7-6
ASSPGGLAGGYEQY	TRBJ2-7	TRBV5-1
ASSLQGETQY	TRBJ2-5	TRBV11-3
SVLFTGQGTSGANVLT	TRBJ2-6	TRBV29-1
ASSGATGPSTDTQY	TRBJ2-3	TRBV5-1
ASSVGLANSYEQY	TRBJ2-7	TRBV9
ASSETAGGASPLH	TRBJ1-6	TRBV2